The T cell receptor beta chain described here comes from a study of T cells in Graves' hyperthyroidism and ophthalmopathy. Germline V gene sequence: CDR1 MNHNS, CDR2 SASEGT. The CDR3 is made up of 15 amino acids. J was trimmed by 3 bases and V by 7 bases; bases with no gene match: 8. RNA transcripts yielded amplified TCR beta CDR3 regions. The study used the HTBI primer set for a first-round RT-PCR of the TCR CDR3. TCRdb independently ran MiXCR on the multiplex PCR reads; one entry per CDR3 protein. The repertoire holds 550,000 to 700,000 distinct CDR3 sequences, with roughly 50% as singletons. Study conclusions and caveats: Patients with ophthalmopathy were separated from those with stable hyperthyroidism by a 13 V-J model.

In regard to this clonotype: Its target is unknown.

The sequenced material came from peripheral blood or thyroid tissue (not recorded which). The chain joins TRBV6-1 to TRBJ1-5, with 8 bases matching TRBD1. This receptor was identified in an adult woman with Graves' disease, either hyperthyroidism or ophthalmopathy (not recorded which). CDR3 loop: CASTKDRAHNQPQHF. For the CDR3, the DNA is TGTGCCAGCACCAAGGACAGGGCCCACAATCAGCCCCAGCATTTT.